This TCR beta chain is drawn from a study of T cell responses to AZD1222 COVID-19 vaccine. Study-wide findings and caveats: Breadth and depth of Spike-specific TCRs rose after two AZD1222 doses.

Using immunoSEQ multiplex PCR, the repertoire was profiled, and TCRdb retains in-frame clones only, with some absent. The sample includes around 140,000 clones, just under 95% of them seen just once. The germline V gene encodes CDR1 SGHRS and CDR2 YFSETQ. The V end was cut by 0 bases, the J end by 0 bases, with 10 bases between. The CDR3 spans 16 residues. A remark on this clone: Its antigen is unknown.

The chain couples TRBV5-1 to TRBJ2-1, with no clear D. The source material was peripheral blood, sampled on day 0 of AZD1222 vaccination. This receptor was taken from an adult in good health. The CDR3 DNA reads TGCGCCAGCAGCTTGGAGGGCTTTAGCTCCTACAATGAGCAGTTCTTC. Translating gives CASSLEGFSSYNEQFF. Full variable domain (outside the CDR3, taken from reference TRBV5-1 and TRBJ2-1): KAGVTQTPRYLIKTRGQQVTLSCSPISGHRSVSWYQQTPGQGLQFLFEYFSETQRNKGNFPGRFSGRQFSNSRSEMNVSTLELGDSALYLCASSLEGFSSYNEQFFGPGTRLTVL.